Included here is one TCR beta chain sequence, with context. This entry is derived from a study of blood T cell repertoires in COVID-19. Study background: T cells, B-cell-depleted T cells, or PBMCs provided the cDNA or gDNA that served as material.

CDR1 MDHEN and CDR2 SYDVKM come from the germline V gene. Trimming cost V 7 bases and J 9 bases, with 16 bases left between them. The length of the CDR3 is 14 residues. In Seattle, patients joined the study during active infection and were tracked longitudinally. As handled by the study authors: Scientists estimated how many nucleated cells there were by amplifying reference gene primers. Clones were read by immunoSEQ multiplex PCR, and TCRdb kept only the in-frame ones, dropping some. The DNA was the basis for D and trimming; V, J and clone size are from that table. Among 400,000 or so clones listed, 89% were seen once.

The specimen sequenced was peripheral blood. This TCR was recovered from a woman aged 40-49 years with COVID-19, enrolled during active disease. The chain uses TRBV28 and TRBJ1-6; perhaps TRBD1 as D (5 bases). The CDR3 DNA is TGTGCCAGCACCCTCCGGGGGAAGAGTTCACCCCTCCACTTT. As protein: CASTLRGKSSPLHF.